This T cell receptor (beta chain) was recovered during a study of T cell clonotyping in hematopoietic cell transplantation. Using immunoSEQ multiplex PCR, the repertoire was profiled, and TCRdb retains in-frame clones only, with some absent. Of under 9,000 clones listed, over 65% are singletons. As regards this clone: What it recognizes is unknown.

Findings and limits, study-wide: After transplant, recipient diversity fell while pathologically expanded clonotypes grew through day 180.

The sequence was collected from a male patient aged 60-69 years who had an allogeneic stem cell transplant from an unrelated donor, so the T cells may come from the graft donor. Some clones in this sample may be carry-over from other donors' samples. The specimen comprised peripheral blood mononuclear cells, sampled 100 days after allogeneic stem cell transplant.

The CDR3 region is CASSHWGQAYEQYF. The CDR3 nucleotides read TGCGCCAGCAGCCATTGGGGACAGGCCTACGAGCAGTACTTC. The rearrangement uses TRBV4-1 and TRBJ2-7; 8 bases map to TRBD1. The CDR3 contains 14 residues. CDR1 is MGHRA and CDR2 is YSYEKL in the germline V gene. Unmatched junction bases numbered 3, after V lost 3 bases and J lost 2 bases.